The rows below give T cell receptor beta chains drawn from one sample of a study of blood T cell repertoires in COVID-19. Sequenced by immunoSEQ multiplex PCR; TCRdb stores in-frame clones only, minus some. The sample has under 300,000 clones; more than 70% are singletons. The sequencing input was peripheral blood. The source of these receptors is a man at least 80 years old with acute or convalescent COVID-19. Each CDR3 is given with its conserved first and last residue. The D gene is left open where the match is weak. Only some rows state a clone size, as once, few, many or a class for expanded clones.

v_call: TRBV18
d_call: .
clone_size: .
j_call: TRBJ1-6
cdr3_nt: TGTGCCAGCTCACCCACTAGCGCCGTCAGCTATAATTCACCCCTCCACTTT
cdr3_aa: CASSPTSAVSYNSPLHF

v_call: TRBV2
d_call: .
clone_size: .
j_call: TRBJ1-5
cdr3_nt: TGTGCCAGCAGTGCGAGAGGCCTAACGAATCAGCCCCAGCATTTT
cdr3_aa: CASSARGLTNQPQHF

v_call: TRBV6-6
d_call: TRBD2
clone_size: .
j_call: TRBJ2-7
cdr3_nt: TGTGCCAGCAGTTACGTAGCGGGAGGGAGCTACGAGCAGTACTTC
cdr3_aa: CASSYVAGGSYEQYF

v_call: TRBV5-4
d_call: .
clone_size: once
j_call: TRBJ1-6
cdr3_nt: TGTGCCAGCAGCTTGGATTATCAGGGATTTAATTCACCCCTCCACTTT
cdr3_aa: CASSLDYQGFNSPLHF

v_call: TRBV5-1
d_call: TRBD1
clone_size: .
j_call: TRBJ2-7
cdr3_nt: TGCGCCAGCAGCGGGGGACAGGGCCAATATACCTACGAGCAGTACTTC
cdr3_aa: CASSGGQGQYTYEQYF

v_call: TRBV7-9
d_call: .
clone_size: few
j_call: TRBJ2-3
cdr3_nt: TGTGCCAGCAGCTTAGGCCCAAGCCCCACAGATACGCAGTATTTT
cdr3_aa: CASSLGPSPTDTQYF

v_call: TRBV6-5
d_call: TRBD1
clone_size: .
j_call: TRBJ1-5
cdr3_nt: TGTGCCAGCAGTACCCAGGGGGGCCAGCCCCAGCATTTT
cdr3_aa: CASSTQGGQPQHF

v_call: TRBV4-1
d_call: TRBD2
clone_size: .
j_call: TRBJ2-5
cdr3_nt: TGCGCCAGCAGCCGGCAACTAGCGGAGACCCAGTACTTC
cdr3_aa: CASSRQLAETQYF

v_call: TRBV5-1
d_call: .
clone_size: .
j_call: TRBJ2-1
cdr3_nt: TGCGCCAGCAGCTTGGTGGCAGAAGTCGCCTACAATGAGCAGTTCTTC
cdr3_aa: CASSLVAEVAYNEQFF

v_call: TRBV3-1/TRBV3-2
d_call: TRBD2
clone_size: large
j_call: TRBJ2-3
cdr3_nt: TGTGCCAGCAGCTCTCTATGGACTAGCGGGGGGGAACCTAGCACAGATACGCAGTATTTT
cdr3_aa: CASSSLWTSGGEPSTDTQYF

v_call: TRBV19
d_call: .
clone_size: .
j_call: TRBJ1-2
cdr3_nt: TGTGCCAGTACCCCGGACAGTCTCCATGGCTACACCTTC
cdr3_aa: CASTPDSLHGYTF

v_call: TRBV6-9
d_call: .
clone_size: .
j_call: TRBJ2-5
cdr3_nt: TGTGCCAACAATACATATAACCACAGGGACCCCCTTCGGGGGACCCAGTACTTC
cdr3_aa: CANNTYNHRDPLRGTQYF

v_call: TRBV19
d_call: .
clone_size: .
j_call: TRBJ1-2
cdr3_nt: TGTGCCAGTAGTATATCCGCAGATTACTATGGCTACACCTTC
cdr3_aa: CASSISADYYGYTF

v_call: TRBV15
d_call: TRBD1
clone_size: .
j_call: TRBJ1-2
cdr3_nt: TGTGCCACCAGCCAACGACAGGGGACCTGGGGCTACACCTTC
cdr3_aa: CATSQRQGTWGYTF

v_call: TRBV4-1
d_call: TRBD2
clone_size: .
j_call: TRBJ2-7
cdr3_nt: TGCGCCAGCAGCCAACAGATAGCGGGGACGGGAGAGCAGTACTTC
cdr3_aa: CASSQQIAGTGEQYF

v_call: TRBV2
d_call: TRBD2
clone_size: .
j_call: TRBJ2-5
cdr3_nt: TGTGCCAGCAGTGCTTGGGCTAGCGGGGGGAAGGAGACCCAGTACTTC
cdr3_aa: CASSAWASGGKETQYF

v_call: TRBV6-1
d_call: TRBD2
clone_size: once
j_call: TRBJ2-4
cdr3_nt: TGTGCCAGCAGTGAAAGAGGGACTAGCGGGAGTTCCAAAAACATTCAGTACTTC
cdr3_aa: CASSERGTSGSSKNIQYF

v_call: TRBV29-1
d_call: .
clone_size: .
j_call: TRBJ2-2
cdr3_nt: TGCAGCGTCGCCGGGACACGGAACACCGGGGAGCTGTTTTTT
cdr3_aa: CSVAGTRNTGELFF

v_call: TRBV5-1
d_call: TRBD2
clone_size: once
j_call: TRBJ2-1
cdr3_nt: TGCGCCAGCTATAGCGGGGCATACTACAATGAGCAGTTCTTC
cdr3_aa: CASYSGAYYNEQFF

v_call: TRBV5-5
d_call: TRBD1
clone_size: .
j_call: TRBJ1-2
cdr3_nt: TGTGCCAGCAGCTTGGGACAGGGGGGGTATGGCTACACCTTC
cdr3_aa: CASSLGQGGYGYTF

v_call: TRBV2
d_call: .
clone_size: .
j_call: TRBJ2-2
cdr3_nt: TGTGCCAGCGATCGGACCCGGGGGTCCGGGGAGCTGTTTTTT
cdr3_aa: CASDRTRGSGELFF